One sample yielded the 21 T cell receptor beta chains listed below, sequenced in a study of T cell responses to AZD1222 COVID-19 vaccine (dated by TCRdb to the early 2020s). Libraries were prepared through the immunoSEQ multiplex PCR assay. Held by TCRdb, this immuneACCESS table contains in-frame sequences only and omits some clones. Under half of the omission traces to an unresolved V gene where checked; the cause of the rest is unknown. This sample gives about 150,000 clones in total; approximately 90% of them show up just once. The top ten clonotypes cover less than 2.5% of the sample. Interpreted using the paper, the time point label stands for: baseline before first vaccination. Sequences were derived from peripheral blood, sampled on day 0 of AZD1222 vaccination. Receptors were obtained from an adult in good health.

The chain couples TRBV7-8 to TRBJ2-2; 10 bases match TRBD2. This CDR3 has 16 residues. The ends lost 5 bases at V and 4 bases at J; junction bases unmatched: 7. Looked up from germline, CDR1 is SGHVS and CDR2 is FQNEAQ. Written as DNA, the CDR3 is TGTGCCAGCAGCCCACGGACTAGCGGAGCCACCGGGGAGCTGTTTTTT. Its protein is CASSPRTSGATGELFF.

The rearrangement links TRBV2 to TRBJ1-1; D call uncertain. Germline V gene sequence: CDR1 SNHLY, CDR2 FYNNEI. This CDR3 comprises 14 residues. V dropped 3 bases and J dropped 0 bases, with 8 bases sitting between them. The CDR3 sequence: CASSEWLLNTEAFF. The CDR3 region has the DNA TGTGCCAGCAGTGAGTGGCTTTTGAACACTGAAGCTTTCTTT.

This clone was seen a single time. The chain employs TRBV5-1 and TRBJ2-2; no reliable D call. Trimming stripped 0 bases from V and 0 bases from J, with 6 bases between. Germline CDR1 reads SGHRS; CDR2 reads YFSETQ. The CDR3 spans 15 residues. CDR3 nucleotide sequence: TGCGCCAGCAGCTTGGACCTTTCGAACACCGGGGAGCTGTTTTTT. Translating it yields CASSLDLSNTGELFF. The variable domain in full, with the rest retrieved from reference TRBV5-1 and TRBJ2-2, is KAGVTQTPRYLIKTRGQQVTLSCSPISGHRSVSWYQQTPGQGLQFLFEYFSETQRNKGNFPGRFSGRQFSNSRSEMNVSTLELGDSALYLCASSLDLSNTGELFFGEGSRLTVL.

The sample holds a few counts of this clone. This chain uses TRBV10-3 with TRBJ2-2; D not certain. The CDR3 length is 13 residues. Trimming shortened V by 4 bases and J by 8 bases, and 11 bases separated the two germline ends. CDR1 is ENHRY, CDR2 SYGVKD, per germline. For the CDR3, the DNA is TGTGCCATCAGTGGCTATCTAACGGGGGAGCTGTTTTTT. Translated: CAISGYLTGELFF.

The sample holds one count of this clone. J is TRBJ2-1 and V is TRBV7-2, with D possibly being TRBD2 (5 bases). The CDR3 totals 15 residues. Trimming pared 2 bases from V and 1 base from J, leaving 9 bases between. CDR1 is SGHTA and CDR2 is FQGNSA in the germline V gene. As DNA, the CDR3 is TGTGCCAGCAGCTTAAGTACTAGTTCCTACAATGAGCAGTTCTTC. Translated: CASSLSTSSYNEQFF.

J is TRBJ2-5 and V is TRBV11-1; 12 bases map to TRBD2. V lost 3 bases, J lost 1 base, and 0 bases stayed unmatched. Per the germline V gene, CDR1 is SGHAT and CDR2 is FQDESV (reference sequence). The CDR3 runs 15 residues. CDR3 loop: CASSLTSGGQETQYF. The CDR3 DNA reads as TGTGCCAGCAGCTTGACTAGCGGGGGCCAAGAGACCCAGTACTTC.

CDR3 residues: CATGTGFSSSYGYTF. The DNA for the CDR3 is TGTGCCACAGGGACAGGGTTTTCCTCGAGCTATGGCTACACCTTC. The rearrangement uses TRBV27 and TRBJ1-2; TRBD1 agrees at 9 bases. This CDR3 comprises 15 residues. V dropped 10 bases and J dropped 4; count of bases not matched to a gene: 13. CDR1 is MNHEY and CDR2 is SMNVEV in the germline V gene (reference sequence).

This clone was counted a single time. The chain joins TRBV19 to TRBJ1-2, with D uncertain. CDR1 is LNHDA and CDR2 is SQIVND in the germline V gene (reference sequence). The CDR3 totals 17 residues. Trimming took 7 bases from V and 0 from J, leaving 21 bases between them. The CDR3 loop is CASTSSKLPEANYGYTF. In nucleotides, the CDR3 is TGTGCCAGTACTTCCAGCAAACTACCTGAGGCTAACTATGGCTACACCTTC. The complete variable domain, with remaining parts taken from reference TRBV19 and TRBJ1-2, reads DGGITQSPKYLFRKEGQNVTLSCEQNLNHDAMYWYRQDPGQGLRLIYYSQIVNDFQKGDIAEGYSVSREKKESFPLTVTSAQKNPTAFYLCASTSSKLPEANYGYTFGSGTRLTVV.

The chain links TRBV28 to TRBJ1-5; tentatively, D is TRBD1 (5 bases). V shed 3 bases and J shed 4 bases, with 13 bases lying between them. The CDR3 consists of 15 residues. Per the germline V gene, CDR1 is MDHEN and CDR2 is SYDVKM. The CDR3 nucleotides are TGTGCCAGCAGTTTGGCAGGGCCCCTAAATCAGCCCCAGCATTTT. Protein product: CASSLAGPLNQPQHF.

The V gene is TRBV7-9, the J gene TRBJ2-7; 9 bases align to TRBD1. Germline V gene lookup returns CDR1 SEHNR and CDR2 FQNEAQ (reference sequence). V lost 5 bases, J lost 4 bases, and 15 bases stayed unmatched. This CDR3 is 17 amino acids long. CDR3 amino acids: CASSAGQGPIPGYEQYF. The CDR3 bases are TGTGCCAGCAGCGCCGGACAGGGGCCGATCCCTGGTTACGAGCAGTACTTC.

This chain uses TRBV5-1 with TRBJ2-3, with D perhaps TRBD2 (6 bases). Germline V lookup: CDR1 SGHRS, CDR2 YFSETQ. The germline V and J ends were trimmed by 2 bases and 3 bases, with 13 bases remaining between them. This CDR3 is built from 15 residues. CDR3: CASSLSLAETDTQYF. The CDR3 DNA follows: TGCGCCAGCAGCTTATCACTAGCAGAGACAGATACGCAGTATTTT. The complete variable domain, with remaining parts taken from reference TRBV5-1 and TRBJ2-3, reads KAGVTQTPRYLIKTRGQQVTLSCSPISGHRSVSWYQQTPGQGLQFLFEYFSETQRNKGNFPGRFSGRQFSNSRSEMNVSTLELGDSALYLCASSLSLAETDTQYFGPGTRLTVL.

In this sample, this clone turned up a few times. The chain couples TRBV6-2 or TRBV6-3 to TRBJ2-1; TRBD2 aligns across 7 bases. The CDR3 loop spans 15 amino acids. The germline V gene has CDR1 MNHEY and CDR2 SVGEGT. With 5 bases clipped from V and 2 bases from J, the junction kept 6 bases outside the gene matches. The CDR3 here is CASSQPGGTYNEQFF. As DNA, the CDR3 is TGTGCCAGCAGTCAACCGGGGGGAACCTACAATGAGCAGTTCTTC.

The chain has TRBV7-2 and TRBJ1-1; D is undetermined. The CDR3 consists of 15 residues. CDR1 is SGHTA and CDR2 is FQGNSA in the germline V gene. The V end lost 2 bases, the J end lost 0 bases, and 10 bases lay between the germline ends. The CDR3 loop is CASSLSPGMNTEAFF. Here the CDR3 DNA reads TGTGCCAGCAGCTTATCACCGGGAATGAACACTGAAGCTTTCTTT.

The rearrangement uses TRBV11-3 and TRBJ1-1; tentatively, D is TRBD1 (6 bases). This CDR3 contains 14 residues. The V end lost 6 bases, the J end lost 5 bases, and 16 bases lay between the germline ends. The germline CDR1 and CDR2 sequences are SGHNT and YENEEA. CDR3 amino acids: CASRSQGWGTEAFF. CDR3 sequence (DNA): TGTGCCAGCAGATCACAGGGATGGGGTACTGAAGCTTTCTTT.

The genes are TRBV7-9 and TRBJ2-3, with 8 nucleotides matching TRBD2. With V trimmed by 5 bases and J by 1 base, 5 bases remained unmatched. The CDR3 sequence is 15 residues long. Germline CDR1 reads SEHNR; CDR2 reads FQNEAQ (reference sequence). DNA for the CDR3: TGTGCCAGCAGCCCAGCGGGAGCGCGCACAGATACGCAGTATTTT. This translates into CASSPAGARTDTQYF.

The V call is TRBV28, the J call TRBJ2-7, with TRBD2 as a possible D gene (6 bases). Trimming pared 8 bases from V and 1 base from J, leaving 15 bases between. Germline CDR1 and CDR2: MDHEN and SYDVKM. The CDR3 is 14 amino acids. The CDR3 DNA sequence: TGTGCCAGCGGGGGGACCCGGACTTCCTACGAGCAGTACTTC. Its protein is CASGGTRTSYEQYF.

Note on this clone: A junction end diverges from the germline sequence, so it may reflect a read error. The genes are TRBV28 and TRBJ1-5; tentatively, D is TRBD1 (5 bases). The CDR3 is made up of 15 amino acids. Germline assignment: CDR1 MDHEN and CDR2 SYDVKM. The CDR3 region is CASSAPADSNQPQHF. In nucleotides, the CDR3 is TGTGCCAGCAGTGCCCCGGCAGACAGCAATCAGCCCCAACATTTT.

CDR3 nucleotide sequence: TGTGCCAGCAGCGCCCGGGACACTGAAGCTTTCTTT. As protein: CASSARDTEAFF. This chain links TRBV9 with TRBJ1-1; D is undetermined. This CDR3 region has 12 residues. Germline CDR1 and CDR2: SGDLS and YYNGEE. V was trimmed by 3 bases and J by 3 bases, leaving 6 bases between them.

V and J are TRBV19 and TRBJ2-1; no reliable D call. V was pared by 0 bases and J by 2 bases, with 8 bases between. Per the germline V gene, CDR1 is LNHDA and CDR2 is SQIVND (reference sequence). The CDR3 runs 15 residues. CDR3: CASSIEGAAYNEQFF. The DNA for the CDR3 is TGTGCCAGTAGTATAGAGGGCGCTGCCTACAATGAGCAGTTCTTC.

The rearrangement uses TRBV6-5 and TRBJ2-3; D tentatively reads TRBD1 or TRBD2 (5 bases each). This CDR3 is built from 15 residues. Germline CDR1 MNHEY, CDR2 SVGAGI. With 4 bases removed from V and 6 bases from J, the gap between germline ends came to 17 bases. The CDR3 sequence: CASSSLTLWGDTQYF. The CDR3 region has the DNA TGTGCCAGCAGTTCGTTGACCCTTTGGGGGGATACGCAGTATTTT.

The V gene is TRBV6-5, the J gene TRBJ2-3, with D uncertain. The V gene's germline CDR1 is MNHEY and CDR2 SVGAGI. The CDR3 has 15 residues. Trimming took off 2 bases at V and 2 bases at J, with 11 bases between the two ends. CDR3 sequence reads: CASSYGQADTDTQYF. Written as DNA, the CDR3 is TGTGCCAGCAGTTACGGGCAGGCAGACACAGATACGCAGTATTTT.